This T cell receptor (beta chain) was captured in a study of T-cell reconstitution after alpha-beta-depleted transplantation in children. This CDR3 has 14 amino acids. The germline V gene has CDR1 DFQATT and CDR2 SNEGSKA (reference sequence). V was trimmed by 0 bases and J by 0 bases, leaving 8 bases between them. This clonotype has ten or more counts. Researchers prepared the TCRbeta library using unique molecular identifiers, the study reports. TCRdb ran MiXCR on the PCR reads and lists one entry per CDR3 protein. The repertoire holds about 600,000 distinct CDR3 sequences, with over 9.5% as singletons.

The chain joins TRBV20-1 to TRBJ1-2; D gene unclear. Sample: PBMCs from the stem cell graft donor, taken from the stem cell graft. The sequence was collected from a human donor who donated a stem cell graft to a child with acute myeloid leukemia. The CDR3 DNA is TGCAGTGCTAGAGATACGACAACTAACTATGGCTACACCTTC. This sequence encodes CSARDTTTNYGYTF.